This TCR beta chain came from a study of molecular identifiers for immune sequencing clone quantification. The CDR3 runs 15 residues. Germline V gene lookup returns CDR1 SGHTA and CDR2 FQGTGA. Between the trimmed V and J ends, which lost 5 bases and 2 bases, there was a span of 16 bases. The use of previously described methods and listed TCR primers produced the bulk TCR libraries. TCRdb recomputed calls from the PCR reads with MiXCR, one row per CDR3 protein. The data contain about 640,000 distinct CDR3 sequences, just under 20% of them singletons. The table lists this clonotype with a few counts. Preparation of naive CD8 libraries involved roughly 17,000 to 1,000,000 sorted cells and 10%, 30% or 50% RNA. Naive CD8 T cells were sorted as CD8+CD4-CCR7+CD45RA+.

V gene TRBV7-3 combines with J gene TRBJ2-7; either TRBD1 or TRBD2 may supply D (5 bases each). Sequencing used naive CD8+ T cells from blood, with Jurkat cell RNA spiked in. Stated subset: FACS-sorted CD8+CD4-CCR7+CD45RA+ naive T cells. The source of this sequence is a human donor in good health. Some libraries in this study had Jurkat cell RNA spiked in. CDR3 in amino acids: CASSLGPGPAYEQYF. The CDR3 DNA sequence: TGTGCCAGCAGCCTCGGCCCGGGACCCGCCTACGAGCAGTACTTC. Using reference TRBV7-3 and TRBJ2-7 for the parts outside the CDR3, the full variable domain is GAGVSQTPSNKVTEKGKYVELRCDPISGHTALYWYRQSLGQGPEFLIYFQGTGAADDSGLPNDRFFAVRPEGSVSTLKIQRTERGDSAVYLCASSLGPGPAYEQYFGPGTRLTVT.